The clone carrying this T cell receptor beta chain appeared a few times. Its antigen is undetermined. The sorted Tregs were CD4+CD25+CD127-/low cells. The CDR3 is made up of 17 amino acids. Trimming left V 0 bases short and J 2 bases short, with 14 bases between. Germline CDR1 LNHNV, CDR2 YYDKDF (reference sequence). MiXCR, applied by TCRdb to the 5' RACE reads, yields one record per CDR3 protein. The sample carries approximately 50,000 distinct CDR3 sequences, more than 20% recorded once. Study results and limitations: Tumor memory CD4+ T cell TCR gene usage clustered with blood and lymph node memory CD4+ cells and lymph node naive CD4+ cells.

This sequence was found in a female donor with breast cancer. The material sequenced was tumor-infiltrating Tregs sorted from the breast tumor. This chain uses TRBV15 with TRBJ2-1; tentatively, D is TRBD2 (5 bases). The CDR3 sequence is CATSRETAGGAYNEQFF. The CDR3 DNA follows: TGTGCCACCAGCAGAGAAACGGCGGGTGGGGCCTACAATGAGCAGTTCTTC.